These 10 T cell receptor beta chains were sequenced from one sample in a study of T cells in women clearing cervical HPV infection. TCRdb's copy holds only in-frame clones and misses some; the assay was immunoSEQ multiplex PCR. The sample is made up of about 30,000 clones, and the top ten hold approximately 2.9% of it. Sequencing used blood buffy coat. These receptors originate from a woman aged 18-70 years with a cervical HPV16 infection that either progressed to CIN3+ or cleared (not recorded which).

Remarks on this clone: The CDR3 end is not reached by the read, which stops 3 residues before it; the germline J gene fills it in. V and J are TRBV5-5 and TRBJ2-7; D remains unclear. The V end lost 0 bases, the J end lost 1 base, and 11 bases lay between the germline ends. The CDR3 sequence is 15 residues long. Germline CDR1 is SGHKS and CDR2 is YYEKEE (reference sequence). Partial CDR3 DNA: TGTGCCAGCAGCTTGGCATTTGACGGGTCCTACGAG. It specifies CASSLAFDGSYE. The entire CDR3 sequence reads CASSLAFDGSYEQYF.

Worth noting for this clone: The read halts 3 residues ahead of the CDR3 end, with the missing end drawn from the germline J gene. This rearrangement joins TRBV18 to TRBJ1-3, with a possible D match to TRBD1 (6 bases). The CDR3 sequence is 17 residues long. V lost 1 base and J lost 2, with 15 bases in between. The germline CDR1 and CDR2 sequences are KGHSH and LQKENI. CDR3 DNA, as far as it was read: TGTGCCAGCTCACCACTTCAGGGGAGAGAGGCTGGAAACACC. This codes for CASSPLQGREAGNT. The complete CDR3 protein is CASSPLQGREAGNTIYF.

For this clone: The read terminates 3 residues before the CDR3 end, so the remaining end is supplied by the germline J gene. J is TRBJ2-7 and V is TRBV11-2, with D perhaps TRBD2 (5 bases). V lost 2 bases and J 4 bases, leaving 9 bases between the germline ends. Per germline, CDR1 SGHAT and CDR2 FQNNGV. This CDR3 is 13 amino acids long. This chain's CDR3 is CASSLQEGYEQYF. The sequenced CDR3 bases are TGTGCCAGCAGCTTACAAGAGGGTTACGAG.

A note on this clone: Read coverage stops 3 residues before the CDR3 terminus; the germline J gene supplies the remainder. V and J are TRBV5-4 and TRBJ2-3, with a weak D call TRBD1 (5 bases). Per germline, CDR1 SGHNT and CDR2 YYREEE (reference sequence). V was pared by 4 bases and J by 4 bases, with 13 bases between. The CDR3 sequence is 14 residues long. The DNA read from the CDR3 is TGTGCCAGCAGCCGCAGGGAAAGTTCAGATACG. It specifies CASSRRESSDT. The full CDR3 protein is CASSRRESSDTQYF.

In the case of this clone: The read ends 3 residues shy of where the CDR3 ends; the end is completed using the germline J gene. The chain joins TRBV10-2 to TRBJ2-2; tentative D call: TRBD1 (5 bases). Germline assignment: CDR1 WSHSY and CDR2 SAAADI. With 4 bases removed from V and 4 bases from J, the gap between germline ends came to 7 bases. The CDR3 spans 13 residues. This CDR3 is CASSVDSTGELFF. The CDR3 bases that were read are TGCGCCAGCAGTGTAGACAGCACCGGGGAG.

With respect to this clone: Read data end 3 residues before the CDR3 end; the end is taken from the germline J gene. The chain joins TRBV2 to TRBJ1-5; D might be TRBD1 (5 bases). Trimming removed 4 bases from V and 7 bases from J, with 14 bases in between. CDR1 and CDR2 (germline): SNHLY, FYNNEI. This CDR3 has 14 amino acids. CDR3 in amino acids: CASSARLRGQPQHF. The DNA read from the CDR3 is TGTGCCAGCAGTGCAAGATTAAGGGGACAGCCC.

Points on this clone: The read ends 3 residues before the CDR3 terminus; that terminus is restored from the germline J gene. The chain is built from TRBV7-2 and TRBJ2-1; TRBD2 matches 10 bases. The CDR3 extends over 14 amino acids. Germline V gene data show CDR1 as SGHTA and CDR2 as FQGNSA. The J segment lost 4 bases and the V segment lost 6 bases, leaving 3 bases of the junction unmatched. The covered CDR3 bases are TGTGCCAGCAGTCTTAGCGGGGGGTACAATGAG. This translates into CASSLSGGYNE. Given in full, the CDR3 is CASSLSGGYNEQFF.

Concerning this clone: The CDR3 end lies 3 residues beyond the end of the read and is filled in from the germline J gene. The genes are TRBV18 and TRBJ1-1; weak D call: TRBD1 (6 bases). This CDR3 spans 14 amino acids. Germline assignment: CDR1 KGHSH and CDR2 LQKENI. The CDR3 sequence: CASSPPGGVLGAFF. CDR3 DNA (partial): TGTGCCAGCTCACCACCAGGGGGGGTCCTTGGA.

To note about this clone: The sequenced fragment ends 3 residues before the CDR3 boundary, so the rest is inferred from the germline J gene. The gene calls are TRBV19 and TRBJ2-1, with 11 bases aligning to TRBD2. The length of the CDR3 is 17 residues. Germline V gene sequence: CDR1 LNHDA, CDR2 SQIVND (reference sequence). Germline trimming cut 4 bases from V and 6 bases from J; bases unmatched to any gene: 11. CDR3 DNA, as far as it was read: TGTGCCAGTAGTAGAAATAGTCTGCTAGCGGGAGGCAATGAG. Amino acid sequence: CASSRNSLLAGGNE. The full CDR3 reads CASSRNSLLAGGNEQFF.

In regard to this clone: The CDR3 goes on 3 residues after the read ends, and that part is filled in from the germline J gene. The chain employs TRBV27 and TRBJ1-6, with 10 bases lining up with TRBD1. The CDR3 totals 15 residues. Germline V gene sequence: CDR1 MNHEY, CDR2 SMNVEV (reference sequence). V shed 3 bases, J shed 7 bases, and the junction held 3 bases outside the gene matches. CDR3 DNA (partial): TGTGCCAGCAGTTTGGACAGGGGGGGGAATTCACCC. As protein: CASSLDRGGNSP. In full, the CDR3 is CASSLDRGGNSPLHF.